This T cell receptor beta chain stems from a study of cytomegalovirus exposure and HLA in healthy donors. As for the study in general: There were 117 million unique TCR beta sequences, drawn from about 180 million T cells, in an earlier analysis.

Study-wide results and limits: Later, an analysis showed that TCR beta chains associated with HLA were more clonally expanded than others that were equally common. Most TCR sequences were seen very rarely across donors, but some public TCRs occurred in many. Across donors, sequencing depth was assumed by presence/absence analyses to be roughly uniform.

CDR1 is SEHNR, CDR2 FQNEAQ, per germline (reference sequence). The CDR3 totals 14 residues. As to this clone: Its antigen is undetermined.

PCR involved 60 Vbeta and 13 Jbeta primers. Libraries were prepared by immunoSEQ multiplex PCR; TCRdb keeps only in-frame clonotypes and omits some of them. Here the sample spans 170,000 or so clones, about 86% being singletons. V usage is TRBV7-9 and J usage is TRBJ2-5; 10 bases are shared with TRBD1. The closer fit of TRBJ2-7 to the DNA end suggests the J call may be wrong. The sample comprised PBMCs. The source is a woman between 18 and 30 years old in good health and CMV-seronegative. For the CDR3, the DNA is TGTGCCAGCAGCTCACCGGGACAGGGGTACGAGCAGTACTTC. Translating gives CASSSPGQGYEQYF.